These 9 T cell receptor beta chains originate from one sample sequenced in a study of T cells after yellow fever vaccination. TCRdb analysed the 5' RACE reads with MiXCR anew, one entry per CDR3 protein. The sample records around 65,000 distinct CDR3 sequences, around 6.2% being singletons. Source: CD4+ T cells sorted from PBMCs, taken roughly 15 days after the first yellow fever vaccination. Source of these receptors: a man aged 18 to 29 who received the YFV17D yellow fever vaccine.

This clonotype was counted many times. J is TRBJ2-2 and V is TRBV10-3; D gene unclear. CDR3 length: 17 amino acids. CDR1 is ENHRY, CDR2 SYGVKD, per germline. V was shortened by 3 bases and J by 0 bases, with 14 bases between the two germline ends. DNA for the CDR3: TGTGCCATCAGTGAAGTTGTGGGTTTTTCGAACACCGGGGAGCTGTTTTTT. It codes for CAISEVVGFSNTGELFF.

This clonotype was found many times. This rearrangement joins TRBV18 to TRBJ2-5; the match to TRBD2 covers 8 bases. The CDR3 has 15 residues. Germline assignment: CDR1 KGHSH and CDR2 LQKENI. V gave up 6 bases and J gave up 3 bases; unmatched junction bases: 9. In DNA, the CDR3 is TGTGCCAGCTCCCCGAGGCGGGGGGCCGAAGAGACCCAGTACTTC. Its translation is CASSPRRGAEETQYF. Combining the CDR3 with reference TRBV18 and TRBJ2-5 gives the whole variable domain NAGVMQNPRHLVRRRGQEARLRCSPMKGHSHVYWYRQLPEEGLKFMVYLQKENIIDESGMPKERFSAEFPKEGPSILRIQQVVRGDSAAYFCASSPRRGAEETQYFGPGTRLLVL.

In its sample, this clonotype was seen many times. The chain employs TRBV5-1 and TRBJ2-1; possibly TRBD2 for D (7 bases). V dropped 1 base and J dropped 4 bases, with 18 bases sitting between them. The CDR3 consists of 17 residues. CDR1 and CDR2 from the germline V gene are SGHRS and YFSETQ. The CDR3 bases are TGCGCCAGCAGCTTGATGTTTGGGGGGGCCGTTTACAATGAGCAGTTCTTC. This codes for CASSLMFGGAVYNEQFF. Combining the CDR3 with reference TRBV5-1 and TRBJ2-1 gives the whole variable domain KAGVTQTPRYLIKTRGQQVTLSCSPISGHRSVSWYQQTPGQGLQFLFEYFSETQRNKGNFPGRFSGRQFSNSRSEMNVSTLELGDSALYLCASSLMFGGAVYNEQFFGPGTRLTVL.

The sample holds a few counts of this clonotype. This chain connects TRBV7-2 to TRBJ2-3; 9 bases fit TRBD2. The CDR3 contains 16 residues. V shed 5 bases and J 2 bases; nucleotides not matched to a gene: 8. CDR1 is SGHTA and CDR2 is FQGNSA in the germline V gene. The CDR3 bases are TGTGCCAGCAGCACACGGACTAGCGCCCCCACAGATACGCAGTATTTT. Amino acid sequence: CASSTRTSAPTDTQYF.

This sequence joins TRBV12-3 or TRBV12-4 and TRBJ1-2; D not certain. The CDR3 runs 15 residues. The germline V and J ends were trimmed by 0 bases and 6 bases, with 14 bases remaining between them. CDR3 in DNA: TGTGCCAGCAGTTTAGCGCTCGGAGGTCGTGATGGCTACACCTTC. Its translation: CASSLALGGRDGYTF.

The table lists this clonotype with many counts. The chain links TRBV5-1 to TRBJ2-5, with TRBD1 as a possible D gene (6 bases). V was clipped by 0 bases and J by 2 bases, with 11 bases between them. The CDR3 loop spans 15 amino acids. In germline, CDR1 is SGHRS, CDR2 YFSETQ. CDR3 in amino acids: CASSLEQGGQETQYF. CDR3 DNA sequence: TGCGCCAGCAGCTTGGAACAGGGCGGGCAAGAGACCCAGTACTTC.

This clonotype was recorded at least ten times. The CDR3 nucleotides are TGCGCCAGCAGCGATACGCTAGCGGGGGGCGGGGATGAGCAGTTCTTC. As protein: CASSDTLAGGGDEQFF. The V and J genes are TRBV5-1 and TRBJ2-1; TRBD2 agrees at 11 bases. The CDR3 runs to 16 residues. V lost 4 bases, J lost 8 bases, and 11 bases stayed unmatched. CDR1 and CDR2 (germline): SGHRS, YFSETQ.

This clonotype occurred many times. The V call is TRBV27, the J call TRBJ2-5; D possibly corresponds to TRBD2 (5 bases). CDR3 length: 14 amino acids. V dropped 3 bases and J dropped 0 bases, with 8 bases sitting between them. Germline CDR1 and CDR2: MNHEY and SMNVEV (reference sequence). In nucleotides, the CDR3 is TGTGCCAGCAGTTTTGCGGGTTACCAAGAGACCCAGTACTTC. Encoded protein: CASSFAGYQETQYF.

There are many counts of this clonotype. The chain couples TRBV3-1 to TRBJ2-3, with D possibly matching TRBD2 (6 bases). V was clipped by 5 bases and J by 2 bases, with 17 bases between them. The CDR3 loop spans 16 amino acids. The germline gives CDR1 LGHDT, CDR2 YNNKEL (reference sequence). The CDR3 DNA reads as TGTGCCAGCAGCTACCCCGGGACTCCAACCACAGATACGCAGTATTTT. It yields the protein CASSYPGTPTTDTQYF.